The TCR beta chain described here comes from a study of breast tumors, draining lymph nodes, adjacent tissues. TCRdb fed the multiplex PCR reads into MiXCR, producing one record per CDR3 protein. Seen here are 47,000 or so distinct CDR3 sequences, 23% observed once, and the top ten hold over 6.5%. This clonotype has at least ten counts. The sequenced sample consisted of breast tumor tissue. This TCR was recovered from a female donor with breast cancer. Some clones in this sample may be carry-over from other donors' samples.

CDR3 residues: CASSLTTSTDTQYF. CDR3 DNA sequence: TGCGCCAGCAGCCTAACCACTTCAACAGATACGCAGTATTTT. This chain joins TRBV4-1 and TRBJ2-3, with D hard to call. V was cut by 4 bases and J by 3 bases, with 11 bases left in between. The CDR3 has 14 amino acids. CDR1 and CDR2 from the germline V gene are MGHRA and YSYEKL.